This TCR beta chain was documented in a study of tumor and adjacent non-tumor tissue in lung cancer listed by TCRdb under 2018. For context, the study as a whole: The cohort included 12 adenocarcinoma, a couple of squamous cell carcinoma and 1 small cell lung cancer patients. Under 35 paired specimens, one tumor and one normal lung sample per patient, were profiled by TCRbeta CDR3 sequencing. A total of fewer than 150 million productive TCRbeta reads were generated by sequencing, corresponding to an average of about 4.17 million reads per sample. The roughly 15 patients were aged about 30 to 80 years, included around ten men and 5 women, and had TNM stage I to III disease. The study compared bulk TCRbeta repertoires from lung tumor tissue and matched distant non-tumor lung tissue of more than 12 lung cancer patients.

Bulk unsorted tissue served as the source for RNA extraction, and RNA quality was assessed using a NanoDrop ND-1000 and an Agilent 2100. Newly diagnosed lung cancer patients without prior chemotherapy who had been admitted for thoracic surgery in China between August and November 2014 were enrolled as donors. Patients with previous radiotherapy or chemotherapy, or with another concurrent cancer, were excluded from the study. Surgical tissue pieces of about 1-2.3 cm3 were preserved in RNAlater solution and were kept at -80 degrees C until use. Concerning this clonotype itself: The antigen it recognizes is unknown. This may come from a read error, since a much larger clone is one base off.

What the research found in general, with its limitations: Only about 15 patients were in the cohort, and the authors stated that larger samples and more detailed clinical data are needed. In normal lung, the top 100 clones accounted for a significantly larger cumulative share of the repertoire than in tumor tissue. Significantly higher TCR diversity (inverse Simpson) was observed in tumor tissue than in normal lung tissue (roughly 470 vs 170, P = 0.0075, Mann-Whitney U test). Neither the sequencing platform nor unique molecular identifiers are named or mentioned anywhere in the methods. Younger patients had significantly higher TCR diversity, and higher tumor TCR diversity was associated with shorter overall and disease-free survival. Peripheral blood was not sequenced, so blood TCRbeta repertoires in these lung cancer patients were not examined.

The germline V gene (reference sequence) gives CDR1 as DFQATT and CDR2 as SNEGSKA. The CDR3 holds 14 amino acids from the cysteine to the phenylalanine. The retained sequence is limited to the CDR3, 42 bases, with the frame set at the first base. Here V drops 5 bases and J drops 2 bases, and the junction holds 6 bases not matched to any gene. Libraries were built with multiplex PCR. Sequencing relied on an Illumina HiSeq 2500. TCRbeta libraries were built by three rounds of nested PCR using primers (Table S4), following protocols modified from ARM-PCR. Before sequencing, PCR products in the 200-500 bp range were cut out of the gel and cleaned up using the QIAquick gel extraction kit. Regarding the original processing steps: Reads were cleaned using Trimmomatic, were merged into complete CDR3 sequences using FLASH, and were assigned to V(D)J germline segments using MiTCR. VDJtools was used to compute clonal diversity as the inverse Simpson's index. A read counted as productive if the sequence was in-frame and lacked a premature stop codon. TCRdb passed the public sequencing reads through fastp at Q25 and MiXCR, retaining productive beta sequences. Rows are combined by CDR3 protein, so each entry shows the most common genes and DNA. What appears here as the V and J calls and clone size reflects TCRdb's work, not the paper's. This sample comprises 100,000 to 150,000 distinct CDR3 sequences, 66% of them detected only once. Around 13% of the sample belongs to the ten largest clones.

Specimen: lung tumor tissue. The clonotype comes from a young man with non-small cell lung cancer. In this chain, TRBV20-1 is recombined with TRBJ2-5; 9 central bases correspond to TRBD1. The CDR3 protein sequence reads: CSAEGTGTQETQYF. At the DNA level, the sequence is TGCAGTGCTGAGGGGACAGGGACGCAAGAGACCCAGTACTTC.